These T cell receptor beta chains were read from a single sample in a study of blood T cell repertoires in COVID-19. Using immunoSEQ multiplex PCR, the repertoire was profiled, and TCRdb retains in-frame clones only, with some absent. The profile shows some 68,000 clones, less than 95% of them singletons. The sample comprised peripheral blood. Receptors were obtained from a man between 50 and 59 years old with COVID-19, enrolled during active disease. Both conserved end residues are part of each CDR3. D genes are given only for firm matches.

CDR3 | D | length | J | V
CASSWTGSGNEKLFF | TRBD1 | 15 | TRBJ1-4 | TRBV18
CASSLSGPNSGNTIYF | . | 16 | TRBJ1-3 | TRBV7-2
CASSLVSSSVFYEQYF | . | 16 | TRBJ2-7 | TRBV5-6
CASSLGTGGATQYF | TRBD1 | 14 | TRBJ2-5 | TRBV11-3
CASSQLNLLPVTDTQYF | . | 17 | TRBJ2-3 | TRBV4-1
CASSGRGYEQYF | . | 12 | TRBJ2-7 | TRBV21-1
CASSLGGAGGTFF | . | 13 | TRBJ1-1 | TRBV7-6
CASSRPTPTSGYNEQFF | TRBD2 | 17 | TRBJ2-1 | TRBV6-6
CASSLGAYNEQFF | . | 13 | TRBJ2-1 | TRBV11-2
CASSFGTGGREQYF | TRBD1 | 14 | TRBJ2-7 | TRBV7-9
CASTRDRVDYGYTF | TRBD1 | 14 | TRBJ1-2 | TRBV19
CASSPQGTSLSQSYEQYF | TRBD2 | 18 | TRBJ2-7 | TRBV7-8
CASSPTDYGYTF | . | 12 | TRBJ1-2 | TRBV2
CASKGTGEAFF | TRBD1 | 11 | TRBJ1-1 | TRBV2
CATSVLGNVCYTQYF | . | 15 | TRBJ2-3 | TRBV24-1
CASSVPWRRGLNEQFF | . | 16 | TRBJ2-1 | TRBV6-4
CASSLGATGGEPLHF | TRBD1 | 15 | TRBJ1-6 | TRBV7-9
CASRTSGGTDTQYF | TRBD2 | 14 | TRBJ2-3 | TRBV2
CASSRGGGGLAKNIQYF | TRBD2 | 17 | TRBJ2-4 | TRBV7-2
CASSLVGGLGGNTIYF | TRBD1 | 16 | TRBJ1-3 | TRBV7-9
CASSPTYRGRTGELFF | TRBD1 | 16 | TRBJ2-2 | TRBV11-2
CASTLGTAYNEQFF | TRBD1 | 14 | TRBJ2-1 | TRBV28
CATPAPQDTLNTGELFF | . | 17 | TRBJ2-2 | TRBV19